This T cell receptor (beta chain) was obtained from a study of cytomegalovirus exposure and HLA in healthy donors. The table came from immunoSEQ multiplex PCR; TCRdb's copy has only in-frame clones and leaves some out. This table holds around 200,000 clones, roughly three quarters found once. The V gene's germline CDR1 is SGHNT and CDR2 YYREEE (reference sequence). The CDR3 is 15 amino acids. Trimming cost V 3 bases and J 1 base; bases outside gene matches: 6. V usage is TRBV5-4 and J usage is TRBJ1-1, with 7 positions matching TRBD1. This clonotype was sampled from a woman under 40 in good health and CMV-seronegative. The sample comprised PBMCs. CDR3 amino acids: CASSSGQSRNTEAFF. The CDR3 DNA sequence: TGTGCCAGCAGCTCGGGACAGTCGAGGAACACTGAAGCTTTCTTT.